The clone carrying this TCR beta chain showed up many times. From the RACE reads, TCRdb called clonotypes with MiXCR, one entry per CDR3 protein. Here the sample spans approximately 80,000 distinct CDR3 sequences, 9.5% to 12% being singletons. The data belong to a study of human T cells and chemical hapten exposure. The CDR3 sequence is 17 residues long. V was clipped by 5 bases and J by 7 bases; unmatched bases: 18. Germline V gene data show CDR1 as MDHEN and CDR2 as SYDVKM. Described time point: patch test 1, 2 weeks after DPC sensitization. The treatment is: therapeutic diphenylcyclopropenone sensitization with weekly scalp DPC.

The source material was whole blood, sampled in connection with sensitization to the hapten diphenylcyclopropenone (DPC). The TCR sequence derives from a woman between 45 and 65 years old with alopecia areata. Some clones in this sample may be carry-over from other donors' samples. The chain has TRBV28 and TRBJ1-2; 8 bases fit TRBD1. The CDR3 bases are TGTGCCAGCAGTATACCACCGGGACAGGTGCTAATAGGTGGCTACACCTTC. Translation gives CASSIPPGQVLIGGYTF.